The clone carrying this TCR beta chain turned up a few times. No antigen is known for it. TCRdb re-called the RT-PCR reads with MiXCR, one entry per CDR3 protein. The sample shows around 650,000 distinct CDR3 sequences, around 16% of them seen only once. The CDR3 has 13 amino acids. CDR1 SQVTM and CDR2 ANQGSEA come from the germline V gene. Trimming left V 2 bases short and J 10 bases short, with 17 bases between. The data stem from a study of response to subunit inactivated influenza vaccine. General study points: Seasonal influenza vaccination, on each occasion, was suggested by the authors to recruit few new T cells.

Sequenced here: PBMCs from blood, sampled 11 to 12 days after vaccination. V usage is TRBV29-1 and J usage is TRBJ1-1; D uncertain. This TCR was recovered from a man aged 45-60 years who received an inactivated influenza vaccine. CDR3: CSVEQRMAVRAFF. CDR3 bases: TGCAGCGTTGAACAAAGGATGGCGGTACGAGCTTTCTTT.